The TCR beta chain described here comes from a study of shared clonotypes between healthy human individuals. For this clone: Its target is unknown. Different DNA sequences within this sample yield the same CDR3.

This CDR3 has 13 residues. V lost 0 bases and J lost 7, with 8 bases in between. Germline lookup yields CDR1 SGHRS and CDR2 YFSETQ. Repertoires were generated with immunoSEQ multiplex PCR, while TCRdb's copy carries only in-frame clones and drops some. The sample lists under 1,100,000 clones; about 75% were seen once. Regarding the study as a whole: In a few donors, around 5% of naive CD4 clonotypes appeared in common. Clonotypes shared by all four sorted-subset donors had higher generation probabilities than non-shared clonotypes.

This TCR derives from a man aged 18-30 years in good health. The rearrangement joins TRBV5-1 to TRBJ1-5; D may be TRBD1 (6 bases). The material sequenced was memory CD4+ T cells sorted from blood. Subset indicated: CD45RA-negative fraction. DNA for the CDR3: TGCGCCAGCAGCTTGGAAGGGGGGCAGCCCCAGCATTTT. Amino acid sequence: CASSLEGGQPQHF.